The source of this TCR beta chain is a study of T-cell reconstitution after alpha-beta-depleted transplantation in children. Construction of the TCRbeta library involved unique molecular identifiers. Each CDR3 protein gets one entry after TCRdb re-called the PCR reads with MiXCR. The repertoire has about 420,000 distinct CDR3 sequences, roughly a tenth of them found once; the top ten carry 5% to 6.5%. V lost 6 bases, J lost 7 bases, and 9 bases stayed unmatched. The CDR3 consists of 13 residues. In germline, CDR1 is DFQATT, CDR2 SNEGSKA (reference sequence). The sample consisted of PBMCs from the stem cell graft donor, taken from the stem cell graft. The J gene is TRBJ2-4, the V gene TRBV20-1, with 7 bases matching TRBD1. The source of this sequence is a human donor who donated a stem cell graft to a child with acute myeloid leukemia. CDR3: CSAVRQGTNIQYF. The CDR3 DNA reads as TGCAGTGCGGTCAGACAGGGTACGAACATTCAGTACTTC.